This T cell receptor (beta chain) was found in a study of blood T cell repertoires in COVID-19. Per the original data handling: Nucleated cell number was recorded as an estimate derived from reference gene primer amplification. Assay used: immunoSEQ multiplex PCR; TCRdb lists only in-frame clones, some missing. V and J calls and clone size come straight from that table; D and trimming were deduced from the DNA. This table holds a few hundred thousand clones, roughly 87% found once. Those who participated ranged in age from about 18 to 89 years and resided in approximately 23 US areas. The CDR3 runs to 15 residues. Germline CDR1 reads MNHNS; CDR2 reads SASEGT. Trimming removed 1 base at V and 4 bases at J, with 12 bases between.

The genes are TRBV6-1 and TRBJ2-3; D possibly corresponds to TRBD1 (5 bases). This clonotype originated in a woman in her fifties or sixties who had recovered from COVID-19. Input material: PBMCs or T cells enriched from blood (not recorded which). DNA of the CDR3: TGTGCCAGCAGTGAAGGGAGTAGGACACCAGATACGCAGTATTTT. It yields the protein CASSEGSRTPDTQYF.